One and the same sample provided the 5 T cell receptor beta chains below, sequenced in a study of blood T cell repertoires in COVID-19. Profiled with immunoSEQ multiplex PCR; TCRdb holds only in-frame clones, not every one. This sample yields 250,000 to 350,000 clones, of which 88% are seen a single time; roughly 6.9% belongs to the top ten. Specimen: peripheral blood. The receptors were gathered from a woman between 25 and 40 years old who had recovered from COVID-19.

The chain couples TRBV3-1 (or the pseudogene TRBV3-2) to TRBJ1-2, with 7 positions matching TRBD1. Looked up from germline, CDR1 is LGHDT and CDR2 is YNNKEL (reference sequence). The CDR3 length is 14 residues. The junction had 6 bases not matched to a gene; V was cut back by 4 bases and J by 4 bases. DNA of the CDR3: TGTGCCAGCAGCCCACGAACAGGGGTCTATGGCTACACCTTC. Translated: CASSPRTGVYGYTF.

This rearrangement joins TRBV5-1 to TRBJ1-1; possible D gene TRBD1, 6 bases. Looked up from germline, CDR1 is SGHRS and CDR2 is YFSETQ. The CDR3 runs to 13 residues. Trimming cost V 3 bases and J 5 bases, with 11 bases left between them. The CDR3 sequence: CASSSNRETEAFF. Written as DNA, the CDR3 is TGCGCCAGCAGCTCCAACAGGGAGACTGAAGCTTTCTTT.

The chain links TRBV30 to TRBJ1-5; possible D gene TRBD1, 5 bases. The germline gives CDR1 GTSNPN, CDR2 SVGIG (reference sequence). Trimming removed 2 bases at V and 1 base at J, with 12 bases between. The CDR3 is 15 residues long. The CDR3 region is CAWSYSGSSNQPQHF. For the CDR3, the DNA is TGTGCCTGGAGTTATTCAGGGTCGAGCAATCAGCCCCAGCATTTT.

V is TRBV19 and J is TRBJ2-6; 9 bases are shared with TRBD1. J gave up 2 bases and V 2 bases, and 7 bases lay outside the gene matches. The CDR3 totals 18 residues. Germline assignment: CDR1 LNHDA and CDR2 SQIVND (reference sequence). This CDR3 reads CASSISGTGTPGANVLTF. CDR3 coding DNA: TGTGCCAGTAGTATATCCGGGACAGGGACTCCTGGGGCCAACGTCCTGACTTTC.

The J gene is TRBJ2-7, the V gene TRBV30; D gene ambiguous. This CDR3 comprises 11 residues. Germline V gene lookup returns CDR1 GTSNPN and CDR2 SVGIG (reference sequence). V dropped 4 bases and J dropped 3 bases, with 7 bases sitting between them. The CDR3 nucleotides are TGTGCCTGGACCTCCTACTACGAGCAGTACTTC. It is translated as CAWTSYYEQYF.